This T cell receptor (beta chain) comes out of a study of identical twins. General study results and limits: Reduced insertions were recorded for abundant cord blood beta clonotypes, with no such pattern in memory repertoires.

Template switching added a universal primer site; cDNA carried unique molecular identifiers. One entry per CDR3 protein results from TCRdb running MiXCR on the 5' RACE reads. This table holds approximately 240,000 distinct CDR3 sequences, over 11% found once. Of note for this clonotype: The antigen is unknown.

The CDR3 is made up of 15 amino acids. Per the germline V gene, CDR1 is SEHNR and CDR2 is FQNEAQ (reference sequence). V lost 4 bases to trimming and J lost 2 bases; unmatched junction nucleotides: 4. The sequenced sample was memory (CD45RO+) T cells sorted from blood. This rearrangement joins TRBV7-9 to TRBJ2-1; 8 positions agree with TRBD2. The receptor's source is a young woman in good health. The CDR3 DNA reads as TGTGCCAGCAGCTCCTTCGGGGGGGCCTACAATGAGCAGTTCTTC. Translation: CASSSFGGAYNEQFF.